Detailed here is one T cell receptor (beta chain). The antigen remains unidentified. The germline V gene has CDR1 SGHVS and CDR2 FNYEAQ. V was shortened by 4 bases and J by 9 bases, with 6 bases between the two germline ends. This CDR3 contains 11 residues. The entry originates in a study of T-cell memory formation after mild COVID-19. Study overall: Across donors, TCR clusters were largely donor specific.

TCRdb itself ran the 5' RACE reads through MiXCR, one entry per CDR3 protein. Here the sample spans 450,000 or so distinct CDR3 sequences, approximately 23% being singletons. General study findings and limits: Later expanders leaned toward CD4+, whereas clones contracting from day 15 to 85 were balanced CD4/CD8.

Material for sequencing was PBMCs or a T cell subset sorted from them (not recorded which). J is TRBJ2-2 and V is TRBV7-6; D remains unclear. This clonotype was sampled from an adult woman who had mild COVID-19 (a few samples of this study predate the infection). Cell type and time point are not known. The CDR3 here is CASSSQRELFF. CDR3 nucleotides: TGTGCCAGCAGCTCCCAACGGGAGCTGTTTTTT.